This T cell receptor (beta chain) stems from a study of T cell repertoires in cytomegalovirus infection. Study as a whole: Selected CMV epitopes included recently identified HLA-C-restricted ones as well as well-studied HLA-B-restricted ones. Through public TCR beta signatures, both CMV infection and matching HLA type were indicated.

Using its own MiXCR run on the reads, TCRdb lists one record per CDR3 protein. The sample has 680,000 or so distinct CDR3 sequences, around a third seen once. Per the germline V gene, CDR1 is SGHTA and CDR2 is FQGNSA. Trimming removed 5 bases from V and 7 bases from J; junction bases left unmatched: 9. The CDR3 is 15 residues long. This clonotype was picked up many times. Antigen unknown. Overall study results and limits: Summed frequency of public TCR beta families distinguished CMV carriers with the relevant HLA.

The gene calls are TRBV7-2 and TRBJ1-4, with 8 positions matching TRBD1. The TCR originated in a human donor in good health (CMV status not recorded). Some clones in this sample may be carry-over from other donors' samples. The material sequenced was cultured PBMCs, taken from culture after CMV antigen stimulation. The CDR3 region has the DNA TGTGCCAGCAGCCCGACAGGGGCCTGGGGTGAAAAACTGTTTTTT. Residues: CASSPTGAWGEKLFF. The variable domain in full, with the rest retrieved from reference TRBV7-2 and TRBJ1-4, is GAGVSQSPSNKVTEKGKDVELRCDPISGHTALYWYRQSLGQGLEFLIYFQGNSAPDKSGLPSDRFSAERTGGSVSTLTIQRTQQEDSAVYLCASSPTGAWGEKLFFGSGTQLSVL.